This T cell receptor beta chain was captured by sequencing in a study of control samples from healthy donors and cancer patients. The data were produced by immunoSEQ multiplex PCR, yet TCRdb's version contains in-frame clones alone and is incomplete. The table includes 150,000 to 200,000 clones, approximately 95% detected once. The V end lost 5 bases, the J end lost 0 bases, and 8 bases lay between the germline ends. Germline-derived CDR1 and CDR2 are SGHTA and FQGTGA. There are 15 residues in the CDR3. This chain links TRBV7-3 with TRBJ1-6; maybe TRBD1 (5 bases). The origin of this receptor is a man aged 18 to 35 in good health. The source material was blood. In DNA, the CDR3 is TGTGCCAGCAGCGTAGGGGACTCCTATAATTCACCCCTCCACTTT. It encodes CASSVGDSYNSPLHF.